A selection of T cell receptor beta chains follows, all from one sample in a study of cytomegalovirus exposure and HLA in healthy donors. Repertoires were generated with immunoSEQ multiplex PCR, while TCRdb's copy carries only in-frame clones and drops some. Among 150,000 to 250,000 clones, roughly 85% were seen once, and the ten largest hold about 4.4%. The sequenced sample was PBMCs. The receptors were sampled from a woman aged 25 to 39 in good health and CMV-seropositive. Each CDR3 is given with its conserved first and last residue. Each record gives: CDR3 protein, CDR3 DNA, J gene, D gene, clone size, V gene. The D gene is left open where the match is weak. Size is omitted from some rows. Given values are once, few, many or a class for expanded clones.

CDR3: CATSGSGGDREQYF
DNA: TGTGCCACCAGCGGATCGGGAGGCGATCGCGAGCAGTACTTC
J: TRBJ2-7
D: TRBD2
size: .
V: TRBV15

CDR3: CAISESEGLAGGELFF
DNA: TGTGCCATCAGTGAGTCGGAGGGACTAGCCGGCGGGGAGCTGTTTTTT
J: TRBJ2-2
D: TRBD2
size: .
V: TRBV10-3

CDR3: CASSNGFSYEQYF
DNA: TGCGCCAGCAGCAACGGGTTCTCCTACGAGCAGTACTTC
J: TRBJ2-7
D: .
size: .
V: TRBV4-3

CDR3: CASSLEQGVGYGYTF
DNA: TGCGCCAGCAGCTTGGAACAGGGGGTAGGCTATGGCTACACCTTC
J: TRBJ1-2
D: TRBD1
size: .
V: TRBV5-1

CDR3: CASSLGQGSWTGELFF
DNA: TGTGCCAGCAGCTTAGGACAGGGCTCATGGACCGGGGAGCTGTTTTTT
J: TRBJ2-2
D: TRBD1
size: .
V: TRBV11-3

CDR3: CATRAGATNEKLFF
DNA: TGTGCCACCAGGGCGGGGGCAACTAATGAAAAACTGTTTTTT
J: TRBJ1-4
D: .
size: .
V: TRBV15

CDR3: CATSSGQGLFYGYTF
DNA: TGTGCCACCAGCAGTGGACAGGGCCTGTTCTATGGCTACACCTTC
J: TRBJ1-2
D: TRBD1
size: .
V: TRBV15

CDR3: CATSTDGGVAFLSYTF
DNA: TGTGCCACCAGCACCGACGGGGGGGTAGCGTTTTTGAGCTACACCTTC
J: TRBJ1-2
D: .
size: .
V: TRBV15

CDR3: CASLPTGQNIQYF
DNA: TGTGCCAGTCTCCCGACAGGGCAAAACATTCAGTACTTC
J: TRBJ2-4
D: TRBD1
size: .
V: TRBV2

CDR3: CASSAPAASEAFF
DNA: TGTGCCAGCAGCGCCCCCGCGGCCTCTGAAGCTTTCTTT
J: TRBJ1-1
D: .
size: .
V: TRBV7-9

CDR3: CASSLKRDTSGNTIYF
DNA: TGTGCCAGCAGTCTCAAGAGGGACACCTCTGGAAACACCATATATTTT
J: TRBJ1-3
D: .
size: .
V: TRBV27

CDR3: CASSSLEAVSSYNEQFF
DNA: TGTGCCAGCAGTTCCCTTGAGGCGGTTAGCTCCTACAATGAGCAGTTCTTC
J: TRBJ2-1
D: .
size: .
V: TRBV27

CDR3: CASSPNELGSGGEQYF
DNA: TGTGCCAGCTCACCTAATGAACTCGGGAGTGGGGGCGAGCAGTACTTC
J: TRBJ2-7
D: .
size: .
V: TRBV18

CDR3: CASSPRDSFFSGANVLTF
DNA: TGCGCCAGCAGCCCCCGGGACAGCTTCTTCTCTGGGGCCAACGTCCTGACTTTC
J: TRBJ2-6
D: TRBD1
size: .
V: TRBV5-1

CDR3: CASSLVSGRAENEQFF
DNA: TGTGCCAGCAGCTTGGTTAGCGGGAGGGCCGAGAATGAGCAGTTCTTC
J: TRBJ2-1
D: TRBD2
size: .
V: TRBV7-6

CDR3: CASMPRGVNTEAFF
DNA: TGTGCCAGCATGCCCCGCGGAGTGAACACTGAAGCTTTCTTT
J: TRBJ1-1
D: .
size: few
V: TRBV6-5

CDR3: CASSPFGGNTEAFF
DNA: TGCGCCAGCAGTCCGTTCGGAGGGAACACTGAAGCTTTCTTT
J: TRBJ1-1
D: .
size: once
V: TRBV4-1

CDR3: CASSTGQGYEKLFF
DNA: TGTGCCAGCAGCACGGGACAGGGGTATGAAAAACTGTTTTTT
J: TRBJ1-4
D: TRBD1
size: .
V: TRBV25-1

CDR3: CASSERAGYPYNEQFF
DNA: TGTGCCAGCAGTGAACGTGCGGGGTATCCCTACAATGAGCAGTTCTTC
J: TRBJ2-1
D: .
size: .
V: TRBV2

CDR3: CASSLQVGSYNEQFF
DNA: TGCGCCAGCAGCTTGCAGGTGGGCTCCTACAATGAGCAGTTCTTC
J: TRBJ2-1
D: .
size: .
V: TRBV5-1

CDR3: CARSLIAKLLNTEAFF
DNA: TGTGCCAGAAGCTTGATTGCGAAACTCCTAAACACTGAAGCTTTCTTT
J: TRBJ1-1
D: .
size: .
V: TRBV5-3

CDR3: CASSEMPGQPQHF
DNA: TGTGCCAGCAGTGAAATGCCGGGTCAGCCCCAGCATTTT
J: TRBJ1-5
D: .
size: .
V: TRBV6-1